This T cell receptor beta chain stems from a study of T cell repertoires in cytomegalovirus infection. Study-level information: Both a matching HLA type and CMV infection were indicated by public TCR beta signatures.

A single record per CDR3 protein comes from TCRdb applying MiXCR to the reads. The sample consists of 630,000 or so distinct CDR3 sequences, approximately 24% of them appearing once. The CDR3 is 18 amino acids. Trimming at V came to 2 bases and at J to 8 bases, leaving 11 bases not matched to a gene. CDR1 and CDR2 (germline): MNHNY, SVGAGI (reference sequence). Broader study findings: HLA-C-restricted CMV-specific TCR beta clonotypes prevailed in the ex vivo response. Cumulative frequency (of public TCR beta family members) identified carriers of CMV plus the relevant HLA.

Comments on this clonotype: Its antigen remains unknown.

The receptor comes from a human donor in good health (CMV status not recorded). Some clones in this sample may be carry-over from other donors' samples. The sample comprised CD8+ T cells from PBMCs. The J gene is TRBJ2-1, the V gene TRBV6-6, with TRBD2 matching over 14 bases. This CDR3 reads CASSYPGTSGGIPHEQFF. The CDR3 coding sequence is TGTGCCAGCAGTTACCCGGGGACTAGCGGGGGCATCCCCCATGAGCAGTTCTTC.